This is a list of T cell receptor beta chains from one sample in a study of CD8 T cells in ankylosing spondylitis. TCRdb independently ran MiXCR on the 5' RACE reads; one entry per CDR3 protein. This repertoire shows over 400,000 distinct CDR3 sequences, 20% to 30% found once; its top ten account for approximately 1%. The sample consisted of blood, either unsorted or a sorted T cell fraction (not recorded which). These TCRs come from a male donor with ankylosing spondylitis. The CDR3 runs from the conserved cysteine through the conserved F or W. Each record gives: J gene, D gene, V gene, clone size, CDR3 DNA, CDR3 protein. A D gene is named only where the DNA matches it firmly. The listing skips clone size in some rows; elsewhere it reads once, few, many or a size class.

>TRBJ2-1|.|TRBV2|few
TGTGCCACGGGCCTCACCCTATACAATGAGCAGTTCTTC
CATGLTLYNEQFF
>TRBJ1-1|.|TRBV10-3|few
TGTGCCATCAGTGAGTTAAAGGCAGATGAAGCTTTCTTT
CAISELKADEAFF
>TRBJ1-5|.|TRBV29-1|few
TGCAGCGTGGCGGGACCCAATCAGCCCCAGCATTTT
CSVAGPNQPQHF
>TRBJ1-2|.|TRBV12-3/TRBV12-4|.
TGTGCCAGCACTGGGACCCTATTCTATGGCTACACCTTC
CASTGTLFYGYTF
>TRBJ2-7|.|TRBV20-1|.
TGCAGTGCTAGGTCCCGGGGCGGGATATACGAGCAGTACTTC
CSARSRGGIYEQYF
>TRBJ1-1|TRBD1|TRBV20-1|few
TGCAGTGCACATGACAGGGTAGGCGACACTGAAGCTTTCTTT
CSAHDRVGDTEAFF
>TRBJ2-7|.|TRBV30|once
TGTGCCTGGAGAAGGGGAGCCTCCTACGAGCAGTACTTC
CAWRRGASYEQYF
>TRBJ2-2|.|TRBV29-1|few
TGCAGCGCAATCCGACCTTACACCGGGGAGCTGTTTTTT
CSAIRPYTGELFF
>TRBJ2-2|TRBD1|TRBV12-3/TRBV12-4|many
TGTGCCAGCAGTTTCACAGGGGACACCGGGGAGCTGTTTTTT
CASSFTGDTGELFF
>TRBJ2-1|.|TRBV10-3|once
TGTGCCATCAGCCCCGGGACCGACTACAATGAGCAGTTCTTC
CAISPGTDYNEQFF
>TRBJ1-3|.|TRBV2|.
TGTGCCAGCAGCCTCCAAGTTGGAAACACCATATATTTT
CASSLQVGNTIYF
>TRBJ2-3|.|TRBV5-1|many
TGCGCCAGCAGCTTGGAGGCAGATACGCAGTATTTT
CASSLEADTQYF
>TRBJ1-6|.|TRBV5-6|.
TGTGCCAGCAGCTTGGAAGGACACCCGCGGGATAATTCACCCCTCCACTTT
CASSLEGHPRDNSPLHF
>TRBJ2-1|.|TRBV5-1|many
TGCGCCAGCAGCTTGGCGGGAGCCTACAATGAGCAGTTCTTC
CASSLAGAYNEQFF
>TRBJ2-3|TRBD2|TRBV5-1|few
TGCGCCAGCAGACAACTAGCGGGAGGCAGGGATACGCAGTATTTT
CASRQLAGGRDTQYF
>TRBJ2-7|.|TRBV10-3|few
TGTGCCACCGGGACGGATCCCTACGAGCAGTACTTC
CATGTDPYEQYF
>TRBJ2-2|.|TRBV24-1|few
TGTGCCACCAGTGAACAGACTAGTATCACCGGGGAGCTGTTTTTT
CATSEQTSITGELFF
>TRBJ1-2|TRBD1|TRBV2|.
TGTGCCAGCAGTGGGGACAGGGTAAGCGGCTACACCTTC
CASSGDRVSGYTF
>TRBJ1-2|.|TRBV5-1|.
TGCGCCAGCAGCCCGGATCCGATGGGTGGCTACACCTTC
CASSPDPMGGYTF
>TRBJ1-6|.|TRBV3-1|.
TGTGCCAGCAGCCAAGTAGTGCGGAGGACACCCCTCCACTTT
CASSQVVRRTPLHF
>TRBJ1-1|TRBD1|TRBV29-1|many
TGCAGCGTTGCACAGGGGGCGGCGAACACTGAAGCTTTCTTT
CSVAQGAANTEAFF
>TRBJ2-1|.|TRBV20-1|.
TGCAGTGCCCAGGGGGGGACAGGTGAGCAGTTCTTC
CSAQGGTGEQFF
>TRBJ2-1|.|TRBV9|.
TGTGCCAGTGGCCGACAAGGGCGCTCCTACAATGAGCAGTTCTTC
CASGRQGRSYNEQFF
>TRBJ2-1|.|TRBV19|.
TGTGCCAGTAGTATAACGAGCGCAGGTCGTGAGCAGTTCTTC
CASSITSAGREQFF
>TRBJ2-5|.|TRBV24-1|few
TGTGCCACCAGTGATGTCGGGCACCAAGAGACCCAGTACTTC
CATSDVGHQETQYF
>TRBJ2-1|.|TRBV18|.
TGTGCCAGCTCCATCTACCTGAAACAAGGCAGTGAGCAGTTCTTC
CASSIYLKQGSEQFF
>TRBJ1-1|.|TRBV7-2|.
TGTGCCAGCAGTATCTACAACACTGAAGCTTTCTTT
CASSIYNTEAFF
>TRBJ1-4|.|TRBV4-2|.
TGTGCCAGCAGCCAAGGCGGAGGGCTAGAAAAACTGTTTTTT
CASSQGGGLEKLFF
>TRBJ2-4|.|TRBV2|.
TGTGCCAGCGCGGGGGACATTCTTAGACGGGGGGCCAAAAACATTCAGTACTTC
CASAGDILRRGAKNIQYF
>TRBJ2-1|.|TRBV9|few
TGTGCCAGCAGCGCAACCGAGCGGCGGAGGGCCCTCTACAATGAGCAGTTCTTC
CASSATERRRALYNEQFF
>TRBJ2-1|.|TRBV24-1|many
TGTGCCACCAGTGCCCCCGGGGGTGAGCAGTTCTTC
CATSAPGGEQFF
>TRBJ1-2|TRBD1|TRBV5-1|.
TGCGCCAGCAGCTCTGGGACAGGGATACATGGCTACACCTTC
CASSSGTGIHGYTF
>TRBJ2-3|.|TRBV20-1|few
TGCAGTGCTGCCGGGACCACCACAGATACGCAGTATTTT
CSAAGTTTDTQYF
>TRBJ2-5|TRBD1|TRBV29-1|.
TGCAGCGTTGGGGACAGGGGGCGTTGGGAGACCCAGTACTTC
CSVGDRGRWETQYF
>TRBJ1-4|.|TRBV20-1|.
TGCAGTGCTAGAGATCCCAGGAGGGTTGAGCCTAATGAAAAACTGTTTTTT
CSARDPRRVEPNEKLFF
>TRBJ2-1|.|TRBV24-1|many
TGTGCCACCAGTGATCCTAGCAGTTCCTACAATGAGCAGTTCTTC
CATSDPSSSYNEQFF
>TRBJ1-1|.|TRBV12-3/TRBV12-4|.
TGTGCCAGCAGTTCCCTGGCCGGGGCGGAAGCTTTCTTT
CASSSLAGAEAFF
>TRBJ2-7|.|TRBV7-2|many
TGTGCCAGCAGCACTCTAACAGGGTTCGGCGAGCAGTACTTC
CASSTLTGFGEQYF
>TRBJ2-2|.|TRBV3-1|few
TGTGCCAGCAGCCAGGCGCTGAACACCGGGGAGCTGTTTTTT
CASSQALNTGELFF
>TRBJ2-1|.|TRBV24-1|.
TGTGCCACCAGTGCTTCGAGTTTTTCCCACAATGAGCAGTTCTTC
CATSASSFSHNEQFF